A single sample is the source of the 8 T cell receptor beta chains below, sequenced in a study of cytomegalovirus exposure and HLA in healthy donors. The study ran its PCR with 60 Vbeta and 13 Jbeta primers. Clones were read by immunoSEQ multiplex PCR, and TCRdb kept only the in-frame ones, dropping some. The data hold 63,000 or so clones, with 60% to 80% observed a single time. The sequenced sample was PBMCs. The origin of the receptors is a woman aged 25-40 years in good health and CMV-seropositive.

J is TRBJ2-7 and V is TRBV29-1, with TRBD2 matching over 7 bases. The germline V gene encodes CDR1 SQVTM and CDR2 ANQGSEA. V was clipped by 6 bases and J by 0 bases; unmatched bases: 2. CDR3 length: 12 residues. Here the CDR3 reads CSVSGTSYEQYF. CDR3 in DNA: TGCAGCGTAAGCGGGACCTCCTACGAGCAGTACTTC.

The chain recombines TRBV6-5 with TRBJ1-1, with 9 bases that match TRBD1. CDR1 and CDR2 from the germline V gene are MNHEY and SVGAGI. Unmatched junction bases numbered 6, after V lost 6 bases and J lost 4 bases. The CDR3 extends over 14 amino acids. In nucleotides, the CDR3 is TGTGCCAGCAGGCCGGGACAGGGCTCCACTGAAGCTTTCTTT. This codes for CASRPGQGSTEAFF.

The chain has TRBV6-5 and TRBJ1-1, with D possibly matching TRBD1 (6 bases). The germline CDR1 and CDR2 sequences are MNHEY and SVGAGI. Trimming left V 6 bases short and J 2 bases short, with 13 bases between. The CDR3 spans 14 residues. CDR3 loop: CASSHRGANTEAFF. CDR3 DNA sequence: TGTGCCAGCAGCCACCGGGGGGCTAACACTGAAGCTTTCTTT.

The chain is built from TRBV6-5 and TRBJ1-2, with a possible D match to TRBD1 (5 bases). Germline CDR1 reads MNHEY; CDR2 reads SVGAGI. The CDR3 is made up of 13 amino acids. Trimming removed 8 bases at V and 2 bases at J, with 12 bases between. The CDR3 reads CASGQSTNYGYTF. CDR3 nucleotide sequence: TGTGCCAGCGGACAAAGTACCAACTATGGCTACACCTTC.

V and J are TRBV4-1 and TRBJ2-7; maybe TRBD1 (6 bases). The CDR3 extends over 15 amino acids. From germline, CDR1 is MGHRA and CDR2 YSYEKL. With 0 bases removed from V and 7 bases from J, the gap between germline ends came to 16 bases. CDR3 region: CASSQEASKRGEQYF. In DNA, the CDR3 is TGCGCCAGCAGCCAAGAGGCGAGCAAGAGGGGGGAGCAGTACTTC.

This clone was picked up one time. This chain links TRBV28 with TRBJ2-1; tentatively, D is TRBD2 (5 bases). Per germline, CDR1 MDHEN and CDR2 SYDVKM. The length of the CDR3 is 15 residues. Trimming took 6 bases from V and 14 from J, leaving 26 bases between them. This chain's CDR3 is CASRLVTGILKVEFF. CDR3 in DNA: TGTGCCAGCAGACTCGTAACCGGGATCTTAAAGGTTGAGTTCTTC.

The chain is built from TRBV15 and TRBJ1-4; D unclear. Trimming shortened V by 1 base and J by 4 bases, and 10 bases separated the two germline ends. CDR3 length equals 15 residues. The germline V gene encodes CDR1 LNHNV and CDR2 YYDKDF (reference sequence). This chain's CDR3 is CATSRGGQVNEKLFF. The CDR3 region has the DNA TGTGCCACCAGCAGAGGAGGGCAGGTTAATGAAAAACTGTTTTTT.

The chain is built from TRBV30 and TRBJ2-1, with 8 bases aligning to TRBD2. In germline, CDR1 is GTSNPN, CDR2 SVGIG (reference sequence). Trimming at V came to 5 bases and at J to 4 bases, leaving 4 bases not matched to a gene. CDR3 length: 13 residues. The CDR3 protein is CAWRGLGYNEQFF. The CDR3 region has the DNA TGTGCCTGGCGGGGACTAGGGTACAATGAGCAGTTCTTC.